This T cell receptor (beta chain) stems from a study of shared clonotypes between healthy human individuals. The naive CD8 population came from CD45RO-negative cells selected for CCR7, without terminally differentiated effector memory CD45RA+ cells. The CDR3 has 19 residues. Trimming took 1 base from V and 2 from J; bases not matched to a gene: 15. Germline V gives CDR1 MGHRA, CDR2 YSYEKL. Per the study methods: There were no quality scores in the junction-only immunoSEQ sequences, so filtering differed. Generated by immunoSEQ multiplex PCR, the TCRdb table keeps only in-frame clones and is missing some. The V and J calls and clone size come from that table; D and trimming were worked out from the DNA. Of millions of clones listed, 85% to 95% are singletons.

This chain uses TRBV4-1 with TRBJ2-5, with TRBD2 matching over 8 bases. The origin of this receptor is a man between 18 and 35 years old in good health. What was sequenced was naive CD8+ T cells sorted from blood. The CDR3 protein is CASSQVLSTSGAGQETQYF. CDR3 nucleotides: TGCGCCAGCAGCCAAGTCCTATCCACTAGCGGAGCGGGTCAAGAGACCCAGTACTTC.